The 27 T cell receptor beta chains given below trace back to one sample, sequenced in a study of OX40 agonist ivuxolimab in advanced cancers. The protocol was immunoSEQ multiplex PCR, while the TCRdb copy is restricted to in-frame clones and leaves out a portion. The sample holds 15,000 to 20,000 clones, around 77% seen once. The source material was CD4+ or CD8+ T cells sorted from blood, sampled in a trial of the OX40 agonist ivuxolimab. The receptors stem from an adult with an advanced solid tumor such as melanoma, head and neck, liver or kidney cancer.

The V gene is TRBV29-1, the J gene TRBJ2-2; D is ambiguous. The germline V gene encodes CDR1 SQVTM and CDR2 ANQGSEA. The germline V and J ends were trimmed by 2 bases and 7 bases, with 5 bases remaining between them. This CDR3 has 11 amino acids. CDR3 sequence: CSVERNGELFF. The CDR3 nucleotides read TGCAGCGTTGAACGGAACGGGGAGCTGTTTTTT.

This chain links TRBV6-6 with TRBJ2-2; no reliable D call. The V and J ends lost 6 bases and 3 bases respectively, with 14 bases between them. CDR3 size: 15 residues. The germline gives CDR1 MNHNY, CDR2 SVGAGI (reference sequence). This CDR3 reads CASSPIGSDTGELFF. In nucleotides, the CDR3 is TGTGCCAGCAGCCCCATAGGTTCGGACACCGGGGAGCTGTTTTTT.

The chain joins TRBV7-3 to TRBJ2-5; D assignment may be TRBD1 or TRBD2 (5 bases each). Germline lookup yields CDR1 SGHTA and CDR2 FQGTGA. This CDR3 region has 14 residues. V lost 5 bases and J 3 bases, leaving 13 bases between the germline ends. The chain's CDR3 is CASSPGPMEETQYF. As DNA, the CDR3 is TGTGCCAGCAGCCCGGGACCGATGGAAGAGACCCAGTACTTC.

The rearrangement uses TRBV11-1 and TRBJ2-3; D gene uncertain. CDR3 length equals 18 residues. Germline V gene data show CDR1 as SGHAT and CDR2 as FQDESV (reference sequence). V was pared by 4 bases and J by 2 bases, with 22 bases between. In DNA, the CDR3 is TGTGCCAGCAGCTATACTCCCGGGTCGGGCAGAAACACAGATACGCAGTATTTT. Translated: CASSYTPGSGRNTDTQYF.

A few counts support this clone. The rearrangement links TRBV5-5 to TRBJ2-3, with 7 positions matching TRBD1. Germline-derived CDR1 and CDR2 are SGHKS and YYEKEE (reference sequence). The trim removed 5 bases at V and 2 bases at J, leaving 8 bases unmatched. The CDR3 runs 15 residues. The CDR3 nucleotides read TGTGCCAGCAGGTTGACAGGGCTAATCACAGATACGCAGTATTTT. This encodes CASRLTGLITDTQYF.

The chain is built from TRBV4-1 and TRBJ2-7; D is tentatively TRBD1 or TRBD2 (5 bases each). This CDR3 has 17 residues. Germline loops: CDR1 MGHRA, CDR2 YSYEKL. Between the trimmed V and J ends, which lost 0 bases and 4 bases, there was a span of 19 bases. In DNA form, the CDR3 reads TGCGCCAGCAGCCAAGATTCGGGGCGGACCTTTGGGTACGAGCAGTACTTC. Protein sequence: CASSQDSGRTFGYEQYF.

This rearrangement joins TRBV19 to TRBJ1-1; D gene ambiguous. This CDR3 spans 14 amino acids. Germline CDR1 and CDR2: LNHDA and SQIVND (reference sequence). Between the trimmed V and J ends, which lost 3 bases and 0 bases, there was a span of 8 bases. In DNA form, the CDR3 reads TGTGCCAGTAGTATGACGGGGATGAACACTGAAGCTTTCTTT. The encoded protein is CASSMTGMNTEAFF.

CDR3 in DNA: TGTGCCAGCAGCCGAATTAGCGGGGGGGACTCCTACAATGAGCAGTTCTTC. Protein product: CASSRISGGDSYNEQFF. J is TRBJ2-1 and V is TRBV5-4; 11 positions agree with TRBD2. CDR1 SGHNT and CDR2 YYREEE come from the germline V gene (reference sequence). With 4 bases clipped from V and 0 bases from J, the junction kept 6 bases outside the gene matches. The CDR3 contains 17 residues. The full variable domain, rest sourced from reference TRBV5-4 and TRBJ2-1, is ETGVTQSPTHLIKTRGQQVTLRCSSQSGHNTVSWYQQALGQGPQFIFQYYREEENGRGNFPPRFSGLQFPNYSSELNVNALELDDSALYLCASSRISGGDSYNEQFFGPGTRLTVL.

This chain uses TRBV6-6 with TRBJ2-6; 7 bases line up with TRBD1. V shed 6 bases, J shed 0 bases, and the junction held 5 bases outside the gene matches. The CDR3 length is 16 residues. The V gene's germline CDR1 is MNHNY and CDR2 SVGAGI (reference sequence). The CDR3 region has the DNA TGTGCCAGCAGCTGGGACAGAGACTCTGGGGCCAACGTCCTGACTTTC. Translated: CASSWDRDSGANVLTF.

CDR3 loop: CSVEWTSPLSYGYTF. The CDR3 DNA is TGCAGCGTTGAATGGACATCGCCCTTGTCCTATGGCTACACCTTC. The chain is built from TRBV29-1 and TRBJ1-2, with D possibly being TRBD1 (5 bases). V was clipped by 2 bases and J by 4 bases, with 17 bases between them. The CDR3 loop spans 15 amino acids. Germline values: CDR1 SQVTM, CDR2 ANQGSEA. Looking up the rest from reference TRBV29-1 and TRBJ1-2 gives the full variable domain: SAVISQKPSRDICQRGTSLTIQCQVDSQVTMMFWYRQQPGQSLTLIATANQGSEATYESGFVIDKFPISRPNLTFSTLTVSNMSPEDSSIYLCSVEWTSPLSYGYTFGSGTRLTVV.

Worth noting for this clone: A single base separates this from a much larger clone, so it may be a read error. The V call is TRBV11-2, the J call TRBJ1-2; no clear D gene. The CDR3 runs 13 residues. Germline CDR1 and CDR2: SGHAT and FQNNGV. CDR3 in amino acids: CASSPPRVYGYIF. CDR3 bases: TGTGCCAGCAGCCCCCCACGGGTCTATGGCTACATCTTC.

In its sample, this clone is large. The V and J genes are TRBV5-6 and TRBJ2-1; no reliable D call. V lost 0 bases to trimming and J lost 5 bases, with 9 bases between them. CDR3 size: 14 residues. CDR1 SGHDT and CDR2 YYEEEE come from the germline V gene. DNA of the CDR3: TGTGCCAGCAGCTTGGTTAGTAGCCACAATGAGCAGTTCTTC. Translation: CASSLVSSHNEQFF.

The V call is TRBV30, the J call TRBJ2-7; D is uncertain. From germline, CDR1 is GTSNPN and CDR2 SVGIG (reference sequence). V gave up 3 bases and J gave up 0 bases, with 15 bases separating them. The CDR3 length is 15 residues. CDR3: CAWSPGALNSYEQYF. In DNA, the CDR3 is TGTGCCTGGAGCCCCGGAGCCTTAAACTCCTACGAGCAGTACTTC.

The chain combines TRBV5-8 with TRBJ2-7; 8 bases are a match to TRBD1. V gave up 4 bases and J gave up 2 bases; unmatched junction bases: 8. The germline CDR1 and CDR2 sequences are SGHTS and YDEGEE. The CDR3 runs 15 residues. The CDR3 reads CASSPRGRFPYEQYF. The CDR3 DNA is TGTGCCAGCAGCCCCAGGGGGCGCTTTCCCTACGAGCAGTACTTC.

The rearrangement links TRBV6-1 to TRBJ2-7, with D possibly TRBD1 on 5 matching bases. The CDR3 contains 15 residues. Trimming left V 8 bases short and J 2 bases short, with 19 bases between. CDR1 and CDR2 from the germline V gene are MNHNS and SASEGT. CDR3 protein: CASLEVWGTAYEQYF. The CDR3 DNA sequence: TGTGCCAGCCTCGAAGTTTGGGGCACGGCCTACGAGCAGTACTTC.

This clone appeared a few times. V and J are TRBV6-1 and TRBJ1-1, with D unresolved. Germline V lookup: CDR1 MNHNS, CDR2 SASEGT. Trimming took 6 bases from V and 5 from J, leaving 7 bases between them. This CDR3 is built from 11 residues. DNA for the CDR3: TGTGCCAGCAGATGGACGACTGAAGCTTTCTTT. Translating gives CASRWTTEAFF.

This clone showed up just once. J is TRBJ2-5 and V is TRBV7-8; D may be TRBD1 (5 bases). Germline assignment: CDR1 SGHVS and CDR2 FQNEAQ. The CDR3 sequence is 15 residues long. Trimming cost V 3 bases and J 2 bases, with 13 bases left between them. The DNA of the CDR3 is TGTGCCAGCAGCTTGCCTCTAGGGGAACAAGAGACCCAGTACTTC. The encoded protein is CASSLPLGEQETQYF.

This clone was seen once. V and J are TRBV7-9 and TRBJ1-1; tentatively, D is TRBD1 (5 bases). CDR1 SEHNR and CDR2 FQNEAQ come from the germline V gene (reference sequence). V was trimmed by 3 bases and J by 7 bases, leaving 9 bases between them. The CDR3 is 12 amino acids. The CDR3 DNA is TGTGCCAGCAGCTTGGGGGTCGTTGAAGCTTTCTTT. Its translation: CASSLGVVEAFF.

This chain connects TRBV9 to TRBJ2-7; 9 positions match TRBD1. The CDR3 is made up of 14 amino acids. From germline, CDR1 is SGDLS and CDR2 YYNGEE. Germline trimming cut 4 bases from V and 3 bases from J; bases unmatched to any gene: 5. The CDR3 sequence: CASSNRDRDYEQYF. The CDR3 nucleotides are TGTGCCAGCAGCAACCGGGACAGGGACTACGAGCAGTACTTC.

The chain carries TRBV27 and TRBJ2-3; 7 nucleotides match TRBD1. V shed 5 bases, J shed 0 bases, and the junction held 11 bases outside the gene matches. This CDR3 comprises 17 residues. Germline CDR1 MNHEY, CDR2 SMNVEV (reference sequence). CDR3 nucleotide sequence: TGTGCCAGCAGTCCTGACTGGACAGGCGCAAGCACAGATACGCAGTATTTT. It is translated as CASSPDWTGASTDTQYF.

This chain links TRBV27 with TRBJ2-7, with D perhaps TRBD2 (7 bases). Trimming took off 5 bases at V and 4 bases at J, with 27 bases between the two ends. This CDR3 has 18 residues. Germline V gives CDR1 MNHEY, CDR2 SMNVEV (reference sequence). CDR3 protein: CASSQAGAEALAVYEQYF. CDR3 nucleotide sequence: TGTGCCAGCAGTCAAGCAGGGGCAGAGGCGCTAGCGGTGTACGAGCAGTACTTC.

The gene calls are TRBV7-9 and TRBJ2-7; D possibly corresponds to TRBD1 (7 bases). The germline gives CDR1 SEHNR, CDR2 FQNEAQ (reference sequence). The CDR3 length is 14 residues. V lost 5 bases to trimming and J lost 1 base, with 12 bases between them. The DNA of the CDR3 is TGTGCCAGCAGCCGGCGGGACAGATCCTACGAGCAGTACTTC. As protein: CASSRRDRSYEQYF.

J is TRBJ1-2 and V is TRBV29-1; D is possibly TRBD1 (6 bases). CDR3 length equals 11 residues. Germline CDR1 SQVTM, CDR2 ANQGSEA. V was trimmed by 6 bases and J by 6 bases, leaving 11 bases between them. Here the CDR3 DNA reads TGCAGCGTGCTTGCAGGGGATGGCTACACCTTC. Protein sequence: CSVLAGDGYTF.

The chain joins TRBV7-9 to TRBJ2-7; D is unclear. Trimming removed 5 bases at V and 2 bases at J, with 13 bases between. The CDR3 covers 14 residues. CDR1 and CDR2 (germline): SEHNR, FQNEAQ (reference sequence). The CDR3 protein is CASSPPSRPYEQYF. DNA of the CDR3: TGTGCCAGCAGCCCCCCGAGCCGTCCCTACGAGCAGTACTTC.

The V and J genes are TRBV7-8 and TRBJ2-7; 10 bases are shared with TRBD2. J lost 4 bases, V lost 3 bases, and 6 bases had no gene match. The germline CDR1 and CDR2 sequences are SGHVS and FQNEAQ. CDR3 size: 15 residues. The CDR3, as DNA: TGTGCCAGCAGCTTTGGAAGGACTAGCGGTTACGAGCAGTACTTC. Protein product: CASSFGRTSGYEQYF.

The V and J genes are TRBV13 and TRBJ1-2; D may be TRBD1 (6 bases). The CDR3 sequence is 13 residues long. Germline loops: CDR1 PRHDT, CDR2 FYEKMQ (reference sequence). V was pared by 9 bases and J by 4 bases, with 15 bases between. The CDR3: CASETGSGYGYTF. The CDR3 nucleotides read TGTGCCAGTGAAACAGGGTCGGGCTATGGCTACACCTTC.

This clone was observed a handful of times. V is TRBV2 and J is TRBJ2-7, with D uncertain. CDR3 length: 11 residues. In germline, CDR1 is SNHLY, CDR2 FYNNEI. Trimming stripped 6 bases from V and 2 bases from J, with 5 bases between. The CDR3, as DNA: TGTGCCAGCAGGCCGACCTACGAGCAGTACTTC. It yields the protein CASRPTYEQYF.